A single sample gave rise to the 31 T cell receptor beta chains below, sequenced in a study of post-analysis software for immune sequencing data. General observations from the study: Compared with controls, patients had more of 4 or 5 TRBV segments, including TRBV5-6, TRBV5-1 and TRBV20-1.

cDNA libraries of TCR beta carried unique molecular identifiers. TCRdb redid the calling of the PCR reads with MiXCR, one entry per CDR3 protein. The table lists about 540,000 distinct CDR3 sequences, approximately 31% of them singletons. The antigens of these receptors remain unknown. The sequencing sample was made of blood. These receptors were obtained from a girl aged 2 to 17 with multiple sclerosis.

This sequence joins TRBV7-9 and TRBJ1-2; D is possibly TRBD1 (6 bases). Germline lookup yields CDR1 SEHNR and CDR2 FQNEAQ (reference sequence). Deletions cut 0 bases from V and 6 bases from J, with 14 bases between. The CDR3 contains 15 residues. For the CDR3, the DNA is TGTGCCAGCAGCTTAGCCTTCCGAGCAGGGGATGGCTACACCTTC. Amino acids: CASSLAFRAGDGYTF.

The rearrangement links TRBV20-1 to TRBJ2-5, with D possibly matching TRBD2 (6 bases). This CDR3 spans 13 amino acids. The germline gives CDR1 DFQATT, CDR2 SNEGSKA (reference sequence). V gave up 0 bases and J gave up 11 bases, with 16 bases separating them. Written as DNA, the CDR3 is TGCAGTGCTAGAGATGATAGGACTCGGGAGCAGTACTTC. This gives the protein CSARDDRTREQYF.

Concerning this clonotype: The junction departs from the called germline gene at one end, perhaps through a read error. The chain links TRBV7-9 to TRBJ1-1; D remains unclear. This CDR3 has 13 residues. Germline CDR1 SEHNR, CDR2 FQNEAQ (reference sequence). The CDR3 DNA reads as TGTGCCAGCAGCTTAGGGATGAACGCTGAAGCTTTCTTT. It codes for CASSLGMNAEAFF.

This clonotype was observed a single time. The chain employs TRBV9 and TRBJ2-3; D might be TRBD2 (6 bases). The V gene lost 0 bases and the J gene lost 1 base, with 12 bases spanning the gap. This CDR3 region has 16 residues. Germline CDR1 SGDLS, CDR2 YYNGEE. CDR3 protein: CASSVGGGFRTDTQYF. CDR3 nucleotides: TGTGCCAGCAGCGTAGGGGGAGGTTTTCGCACAGATACGCAGTATTTT.

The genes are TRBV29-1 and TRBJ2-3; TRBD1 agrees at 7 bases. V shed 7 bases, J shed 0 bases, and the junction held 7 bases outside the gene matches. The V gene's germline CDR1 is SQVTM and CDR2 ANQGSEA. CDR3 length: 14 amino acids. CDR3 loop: CSAATGTSTDTQYF. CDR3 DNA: TGCAGCGCCGCGACAGGGACAAGCACAGATACGCAGTATTTT.

Written as DNA, the CDR3 is TGTGCCATCAGTGAGCCAAAGACAGGGGGCGGCGAGACCCAGTACTTC. It translates to CAISEPKTGGGETQYF. The chain links TRBV10-3 to TRBJ2-5, with 10 bases lining up with TRBD1. The J segment lost 5 bases and the V segment lost 2 bases, leaving 8 bases of the junction unmatched. CDR1 is ENHRY, CDR2 SYGVKD, per germline. This CDR3 is built from 16 residues.

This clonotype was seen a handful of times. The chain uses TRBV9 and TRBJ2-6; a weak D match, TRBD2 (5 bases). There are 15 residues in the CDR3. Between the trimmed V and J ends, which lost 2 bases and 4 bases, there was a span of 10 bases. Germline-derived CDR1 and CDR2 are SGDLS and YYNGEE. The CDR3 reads CASSVGVGGANVLTF. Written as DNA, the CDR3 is TGTGCCAGCAGCGTCGGGGTTGGCGGGGCCAACGTCCTGACTTTC.

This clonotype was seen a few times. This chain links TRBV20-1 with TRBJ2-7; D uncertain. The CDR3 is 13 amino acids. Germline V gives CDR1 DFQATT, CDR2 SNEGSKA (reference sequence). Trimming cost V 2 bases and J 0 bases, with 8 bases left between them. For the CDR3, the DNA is TGCAGTGCTAGAAGGCCTACCTCCTACGAGCAGTACTTC. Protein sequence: CSARRPTSYEQYF.

DNA of the CDR3: TGTGCCAGCAGCTTAACAGGGTCGGACACTGAAGCTTTCTTT. Translation: CASSLTGSDTEAFF. The chain employs TRBV7-9 and TRBJ1-1; D might be TRBD1 (6 bases). Germline V lookup: CDR1 SEHNR, CDR2 FQNEAQ (reference sequence). V lost 2 bases and J 3 bases, leaving 10 bases between the germline ends. CDR3 size: 14 residues.

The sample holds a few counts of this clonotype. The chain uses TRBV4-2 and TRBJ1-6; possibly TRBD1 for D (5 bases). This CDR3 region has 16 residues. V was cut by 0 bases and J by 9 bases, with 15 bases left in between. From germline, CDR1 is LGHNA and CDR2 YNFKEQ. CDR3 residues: CASSQEAGLYVSPLHF. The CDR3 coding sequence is TGTGCCAGCAGCCAAGAGGCGGGGCTGTACGTTTCACCCCTCCACTTT.

CDR3 nucleotide sequence: TGTGCCAGCAGTTCCATGGGGAGGTCCGATGAAAAACTGTTTTTT. Its protein is CASSSMGRSDEKLFF. This chain uses TRBV6-5 with TRBJ1-4; no reliable D call. Germline V gene lookup returns CDR1 MNHEY and CDR2 SVGAGI. CDR3 size: 15 residues. With 4 bases removed from V and 6 bases from J, the gap between germline ends came to 15 bases.

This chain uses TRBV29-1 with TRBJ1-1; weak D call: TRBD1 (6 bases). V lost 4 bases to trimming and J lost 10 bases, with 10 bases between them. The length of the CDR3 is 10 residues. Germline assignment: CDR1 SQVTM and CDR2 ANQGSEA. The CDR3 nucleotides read TGCAGCGTTGGAACAGGGAGAGCTTTCTTT. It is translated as CSVGTGRAFF.

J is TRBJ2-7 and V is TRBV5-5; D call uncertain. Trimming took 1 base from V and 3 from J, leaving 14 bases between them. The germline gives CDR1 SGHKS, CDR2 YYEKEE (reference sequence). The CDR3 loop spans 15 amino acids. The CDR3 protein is CASSLFRAGYYEQYF. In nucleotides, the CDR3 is TGTGCCAGCAGCTTGTTTAGGGCAGGTTACTACGAGCAGTACTTC.

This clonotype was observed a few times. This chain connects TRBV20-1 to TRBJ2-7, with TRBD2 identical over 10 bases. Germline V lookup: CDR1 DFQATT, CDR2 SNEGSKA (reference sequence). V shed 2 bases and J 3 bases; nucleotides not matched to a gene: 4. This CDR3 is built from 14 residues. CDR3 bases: TGCAGTGCTAGACCTAGCGGGGGCCTCTACGAGCAGTACTTC. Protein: CSARPSGGLYEQYF.

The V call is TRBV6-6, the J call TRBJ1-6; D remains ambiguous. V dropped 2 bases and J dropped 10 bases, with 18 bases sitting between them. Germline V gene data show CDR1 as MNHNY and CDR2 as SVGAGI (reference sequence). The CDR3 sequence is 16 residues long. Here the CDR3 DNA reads TGTGCCAGCAGTTACGCCCCAGGAGACGGAGGATCACCCCTCCACTTT. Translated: CASSYAPGDGGSPLHF.

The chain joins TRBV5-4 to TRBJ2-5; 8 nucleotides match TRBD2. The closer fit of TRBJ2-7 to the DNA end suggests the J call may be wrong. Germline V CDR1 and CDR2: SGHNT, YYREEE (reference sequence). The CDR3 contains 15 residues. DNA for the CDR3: TGTGCCAGCAGCCTCGCGGGACTAGTGGGTTACGAGCAGTACTTC. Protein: CASSLAGLVGYEQYF.

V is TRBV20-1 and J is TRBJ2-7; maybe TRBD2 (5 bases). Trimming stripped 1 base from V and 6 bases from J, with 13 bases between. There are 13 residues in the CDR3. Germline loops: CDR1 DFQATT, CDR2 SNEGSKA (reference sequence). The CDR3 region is CSARGAGLPEQYF. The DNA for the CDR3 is TGCAGTGCTAGAGGCGCCGGACTCCCCGAGCAGTACTTC.

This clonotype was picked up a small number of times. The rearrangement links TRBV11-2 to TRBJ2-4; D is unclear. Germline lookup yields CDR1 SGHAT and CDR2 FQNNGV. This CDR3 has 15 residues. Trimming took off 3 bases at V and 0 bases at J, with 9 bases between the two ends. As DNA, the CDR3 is TGTGCCAGCAGCTTCCAGGTTTTAGCCAAAAACATTCAGTACTTC. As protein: CASSFQVLAKNIQYF.

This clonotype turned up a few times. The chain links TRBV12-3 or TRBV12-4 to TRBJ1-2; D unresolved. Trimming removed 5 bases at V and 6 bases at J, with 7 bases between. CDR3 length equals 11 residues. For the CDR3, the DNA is TGTGCCAGCAGTGGTTGGAATGGCTACACCTTC. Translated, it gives CASSGWNGYTF.

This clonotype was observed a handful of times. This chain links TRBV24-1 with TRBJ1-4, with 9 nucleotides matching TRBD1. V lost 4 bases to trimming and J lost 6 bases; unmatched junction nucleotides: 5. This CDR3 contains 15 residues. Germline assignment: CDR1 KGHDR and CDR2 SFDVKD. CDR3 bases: TGTGCCACCAGTGACCCGGGACAGGGAGATGAAAAACTGTTTTTT. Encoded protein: CATSDPGQGDEKLFF.

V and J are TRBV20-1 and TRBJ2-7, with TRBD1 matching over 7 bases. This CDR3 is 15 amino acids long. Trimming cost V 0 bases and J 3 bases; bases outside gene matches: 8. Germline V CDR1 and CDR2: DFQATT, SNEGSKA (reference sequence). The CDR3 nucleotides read TGCAGTGCTAGAGATAGGAGACAGGGCTACTACGAGCAGTACTTC. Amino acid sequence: CSARDRRQGYYEQYF.

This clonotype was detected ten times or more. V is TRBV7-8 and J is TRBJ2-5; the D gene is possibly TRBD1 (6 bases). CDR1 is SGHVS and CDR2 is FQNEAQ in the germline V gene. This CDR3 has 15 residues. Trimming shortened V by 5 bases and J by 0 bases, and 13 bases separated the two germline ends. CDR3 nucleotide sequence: TGTGCCAGCAGCCTCGGGGCAGGGGACCAAGAGACCCAGTACTTC. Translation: CASSLGAGDQETQYF. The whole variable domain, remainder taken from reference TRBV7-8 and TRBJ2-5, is GAGVSQSPRYKVAKRGQDVALRCDPISGHVSLFWYQQALGQGPEFLTYFQNEAQLDKSGLPSDRFFAERPEGSVSTLKIQRTQQEDSAVYLCASSLGAGDQETQYFGPGTRLLVL.

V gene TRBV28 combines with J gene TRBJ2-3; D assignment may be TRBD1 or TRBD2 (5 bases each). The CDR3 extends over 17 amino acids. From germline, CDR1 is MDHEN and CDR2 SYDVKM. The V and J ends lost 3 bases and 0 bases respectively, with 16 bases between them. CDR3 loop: CASSFSQGPSSTDTQYF. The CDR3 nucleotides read TGTGCCAGCAGTTTCTCGCAGGGACCTTCTAGCACAGATACGCAGTATTTT.

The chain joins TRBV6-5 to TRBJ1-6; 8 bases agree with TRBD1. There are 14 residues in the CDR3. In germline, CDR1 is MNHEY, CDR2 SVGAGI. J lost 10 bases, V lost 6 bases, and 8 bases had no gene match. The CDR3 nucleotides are TGTGCCAGCAGGGCGACAGGGGCGGGATCACCCCTCCACTTT. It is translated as CASRATGAGSPLHF.

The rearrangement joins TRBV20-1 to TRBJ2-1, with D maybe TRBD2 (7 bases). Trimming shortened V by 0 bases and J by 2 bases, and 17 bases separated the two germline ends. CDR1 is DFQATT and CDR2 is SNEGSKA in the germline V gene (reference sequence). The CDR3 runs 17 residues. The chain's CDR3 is CSARDVRGGQTYNEQFF. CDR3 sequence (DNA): TGCAGTGCTAGAGATGTGCGCGGGGGCCAGACCTACAATGAGCAGTTCTTC.

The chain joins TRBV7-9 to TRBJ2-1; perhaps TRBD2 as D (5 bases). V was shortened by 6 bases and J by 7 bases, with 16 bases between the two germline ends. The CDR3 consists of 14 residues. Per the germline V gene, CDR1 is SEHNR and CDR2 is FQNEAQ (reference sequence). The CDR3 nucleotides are TGTGCCAGCAGTACGAGAGGGATAGGGAATGAGCAGTTCTTC. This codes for CASSTRGIGNEQFF. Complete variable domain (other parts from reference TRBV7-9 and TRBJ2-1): DTGVSQNPRHKITKRGQNVTFRCDPISEHNRLYWYRQTLGQGPEFLTYFQNEAQLEKSRLLSDRFSAERPKGSFSTLEIQRTEQGDSAMYLCASSTRGIGNEQFFGPGTRLTVL.

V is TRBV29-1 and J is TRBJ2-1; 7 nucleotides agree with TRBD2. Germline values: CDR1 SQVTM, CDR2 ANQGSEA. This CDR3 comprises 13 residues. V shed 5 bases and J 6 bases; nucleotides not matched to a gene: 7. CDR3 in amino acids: CSVHGTIGNEQFF. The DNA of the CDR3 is TGCAGCGTTCACGGGACTATTGGCAATGAGCAGTTCTTC.

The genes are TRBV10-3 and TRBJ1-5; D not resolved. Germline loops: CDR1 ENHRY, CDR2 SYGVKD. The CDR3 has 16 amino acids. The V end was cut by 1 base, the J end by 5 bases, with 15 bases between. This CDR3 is CAISEYLGARDQPQHF. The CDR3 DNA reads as TGTGCCATCAGTGAGTATCTAGGCGCAAGGGATCAGCCCCAGCATTTT.

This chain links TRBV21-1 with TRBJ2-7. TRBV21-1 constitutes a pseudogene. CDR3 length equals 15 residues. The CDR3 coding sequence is TGTGCCAGCAGCAAAAAGTGGCAGGAAACCTACGAGCAGTACTTC. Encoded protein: CASSKKWQETYEQYF.

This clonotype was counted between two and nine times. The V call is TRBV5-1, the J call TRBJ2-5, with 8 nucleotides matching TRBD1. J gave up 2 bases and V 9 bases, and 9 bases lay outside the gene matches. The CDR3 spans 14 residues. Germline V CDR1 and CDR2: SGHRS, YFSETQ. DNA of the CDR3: TGCGCCACCACAGGGGGAGGTGGGCAAGAGACCCAGTACTTC. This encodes CATTGGGGQETQYF. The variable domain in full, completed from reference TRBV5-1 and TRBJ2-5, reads KAGVTQTPRYLIKTRGQQVTLSCSPISGHRSVSWYQQTPGQGLQFLFEYFSETQRNKGNFPGRFSGRQFSNSRSEMNVSTLELGDSALYLCATTGGGGQETQYFGPGTRLLVL.

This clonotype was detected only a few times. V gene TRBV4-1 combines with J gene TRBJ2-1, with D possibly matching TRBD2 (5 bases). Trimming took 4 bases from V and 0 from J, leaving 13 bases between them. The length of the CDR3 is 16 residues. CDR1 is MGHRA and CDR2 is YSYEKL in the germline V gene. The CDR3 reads CASSLGGGNSYNEQFF. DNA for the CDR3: TGCGCCAGCAGCCTCGGCGGAGGAAACTCCTACAATGAGCAGTTCTTC.